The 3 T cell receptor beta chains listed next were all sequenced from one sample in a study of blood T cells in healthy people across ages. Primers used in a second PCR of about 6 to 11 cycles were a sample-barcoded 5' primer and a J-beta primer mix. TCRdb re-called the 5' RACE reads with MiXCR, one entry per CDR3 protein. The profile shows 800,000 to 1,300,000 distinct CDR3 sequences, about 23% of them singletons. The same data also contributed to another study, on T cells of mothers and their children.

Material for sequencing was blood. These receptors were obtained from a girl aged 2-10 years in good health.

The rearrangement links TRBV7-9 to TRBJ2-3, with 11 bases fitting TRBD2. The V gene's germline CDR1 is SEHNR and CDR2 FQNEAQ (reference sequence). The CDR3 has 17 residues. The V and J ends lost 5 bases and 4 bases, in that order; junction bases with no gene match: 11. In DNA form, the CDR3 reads TGTGCCAGCAGCGAGGTCATGACTAGCGGGGTATCAGATACGCAGTATTTT. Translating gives CASSEVMTSGVSDTQYF.

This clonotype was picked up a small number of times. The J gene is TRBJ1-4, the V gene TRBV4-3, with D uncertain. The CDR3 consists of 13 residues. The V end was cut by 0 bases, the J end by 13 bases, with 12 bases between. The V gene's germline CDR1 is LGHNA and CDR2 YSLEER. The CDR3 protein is CASSQDSAGRLFF. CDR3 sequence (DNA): TGCGCCAGCAGCCAAGATTCTGCAGGACGACTGTTTTTT.

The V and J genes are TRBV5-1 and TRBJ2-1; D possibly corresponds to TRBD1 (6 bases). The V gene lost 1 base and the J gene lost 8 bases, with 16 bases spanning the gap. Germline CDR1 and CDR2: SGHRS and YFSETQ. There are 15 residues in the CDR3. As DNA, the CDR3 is TGCGCCAGCAGCTTGTTTCCAGGGGAACGCGATGAGCAGTTCTTC. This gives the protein CASSLFPGERDEQFF.